In its sample, the clone carrying this T cell receptor beta chain was seen many times. The data are from a study of T cells in Graves' hyperthyroidism and ophthalmopathy. The wider study: Blood was drawn when the patient was first diagnosed and still untreated.

Germline V CDR1 and CDR2: MNHEY, SMNVEV (reference sequence). V shed 7 bases and J 1 base; nucleotides not matched to a gene: 7. The CDR3 runs 15 residues. Lactation, pregnancy, other autoimmune disease or uncontrolled infection excluded patients. Orbital computed tomography and thyroid ultrasound, together with serum TRAb and thyroxine and clinical symptoms, were used for diagnoses. TCR beta CDR3 regions were amplified from RNA. Carried out on the TCR CDR3, a first-round RT-PCR used the HTBI primer set. TCRdb called the multiplex PCR reads again in MiXCR, with one record for every CDR3 protein. The table records 300,000 to 400,000 distinct CDR3 sequences, approximately 18% of them present only once.

The TCR comes from a man between 18 and 29 years old with Graves' ophthalmopathy. Sequenced input: blood. This chain links TRBV27 with TRBJ2-1; 7 bases line up with TRBD1. CDR3 nucleotide sequence: TGTGCCAGCACCCCGACAGGGCAATCCTACAATGAGCAGTTCTTC. This sequence encodes CASTPTGQSYNEQFF.